Described below is a single TCR beta chain sequence and its context. The antigen is unknown. Per the germline V gene, CDR1 is MNHNY and CDR2 is SVGAGI (reference sequence). The CDR3 is made up of 14 amino acids. Trimming stripped 2 bases from V and 0 bases from J, with 5 bases between. The data were taken from a study of T cells in localized non-small cell lung cancer. Method: immunoSEQ multiplex PCR; TCRdb's copy keeps in-frame clones and lacks some. This sample has approximately 49,000 clones, with 70% to 80% found just once. Regarding the study as a whole: Heterogeneity cannot be ruled out, as sequencing used one tumor region only. Median approximately 61 top-100 tumor clones were shared with paired adjacent lung. Of the tissues analyzed, uninvolved adjacent lung showed maximal T cell clonality, greater than tumor. In the blood, greater T cell density corresponded to longer overall survival.

Sequencing used peripheral blood, obtained before any cancer treatment. The chain recombines TRBV6-6 with TRBJ1-3; no clear D gene. This clonotype was obtained from a man aged 35 to 69 with stage I squamous cell lung carcinoma. The CDR3: CASSYGDSGNTIYF. CDR3 DNA sequence: TGTGCCAGCAGTTACGGGGACTCTGGAAACACCATATATTTT.